A selection of T cell receptor beta chains follows, all from one sample in a study of T-cell memory formation after mild COVID-19. TCRdb used MiXCR to reprocess the 5' RACE reads, holding one entry per CDR3 protein. Here the sample spans under 250,000 distinct CDR3 sequences, 15% to 19% being singletons. The sequenced sample consisted of PBMCs or a T cell subset sorted from them (not recorded which). These receptors were collected from an adult woman who had mild COVID-19 (a few samples of this study predate the infection). Cell type and time point are not known. Both conserved end residues are part of each CDR3. Fields, in order: CDR3 protein, CDR3 DNA, V gene, D gene, J gene, clone size. D genes are given only for firm matches. Clone size is stated in some rows and not others, as once, few, many or a class when expanded.

cdr3_aa: CASSQERTANYGYTF
cdr3_nt: TGCGCCAGCAGCCAAGAGCGGACAGCGAACTATGGCTACACCTTC
v_call: TRBV4-3
d_call: .
j_call: TRBJ1-2
clone_size: .

cdr3_aa: CASSSFQRAELFF
cdr3_nt: TGTGCCAGCAGTTCCTTCCAGCGGGCGGAGCTGTTTTTT
v_call: TRBV12-3/TRBV12-4
d_call: .
j_call: TRBJ2-2
clone_size: few

cdr3_aa: CASSAERSKAGELFF
cdr3_nt: TGTGCCAGCAGCGCTGAGCGGTCCAAGGCCGGGGAGCTGTTTTTT
v_call: TRBV7-8
d_call: .
j_call: TRBJ2-2
clone_size: .

cdr3_aa: CASSLTSGSPYEQYF
cdr3_nt: TGTGCCAGCAGCTTAACGAGCGGGAGCCCCTACGAGCAGTACTTC
v_call: TRBV11-1
d_call: TRBD2
j_call: TRBJ2-7
clone_size: .

cdr3_aa: CASREGQSYNEQFF
cdr3_nt: TGCGCCAGCAGGGAGGGCCAGTCCTACAATGAGCAGTTCTTC
v_call: TRBV5-1
d_call: .
j_call: TRBJ2-1
clone_size: few

cdr3_aa: CASSLAAGWGPAGGYTF
cdr3_nt: TGTGCCAGCAGCTTAGCTGCCGGTTGGGGGCCGGCTGGTGGCTACACCTTC
v_call: TRBV7-2
d_call: .
j_call: TRBJ1-2
clone_size: few

cdr3_aa: CASSLSTGRTDTQYF
cdr3_nt: TGCGCCAGCAGCTTGTCTACAGGGCGAACAGATACGCAGTATTTT
v_call: TRBV5-1
d_call: .
j_call: TRBJ2-3
clone_size: .

cdr3_aa: CASSLWGSGANVLTF
cdr3_nt: TGTGCCAGCAGCTTATGGGGCTCTGGGGCCAACGTCCTGACTTTC
v_call: TRBV7-2
d_call: .
j_call: TRBJ2-6
clone_size: many

cdr3_aa: CSAYRGGYSYEQYF
cdr3_nt: TGCAGTGCTTATCGGGGGGGGTACTCCTACGAGCAGTACTTC
v_call: TRBV20-1
d_call: TRBD2
j_call: TRBJ2-7
clone_size: many

cdr3_aa: CASSQTGTEYEQYF
cdr3_nt: TGTGCCAGCAGCCAAACCGGGACAGAGTACGAGCAGTACTTC
v_call: TRBV9
d_call: TRBD1
j_call: TRBJ2-7
clone_size: few

cdr3_aa: CSVVGQGSYEQYF
cdr3_nt: TGCAGCGTTGTGGGACAGGGAAGTTACGAGCAGTACTTC
v_call: TRBV29-1
d_call: TRBD1
j_call: TRBJ2-7
clone_size: .

cdr3_aa: CASSHRLAGTYEQYF
cdr3_nt: TGTGCCAGCAGCCACCGACTAGCGGGGACCTACGAGCAGTACTTC
v_call: TRBV6-5
d_call: TRBD2
j_call: TRBJ2-7
clone_size: .

cdr3_aa: CASRAYRGGETQYF
cdr3_nt: TGTGCCAGCAGGGCTTACAGGGGTGGAGAGACCCAGTACTTC
v_call: TRBV6-5
d_call: TRBD1
j_call: TRBJ2-5
clone_size: .

cdr3_aa: CSARVGGPVTEAFF
cdr3_nt: TGCAGTGCTAGGGTAGGGGGGCCGGTCACTGAAGCTTTCTTT
v_call: TRBV20-1
d_call: .
j_call: TRBJ1-1
clone_size: few

cdr3_aa: CASSRGWDGRGEQFF
cdr3_nt: TGCGCCAGCAGCCGGGGATGGGACGGAAGGGGTGAGCAGTTCTTC
v_call: TRBV4-1
d_call: .
j_call: TRBJ2-1
clone_size: .

cdr3_aa: CSARDVLNTEAFF
cdr3_nt: TGCAGTGCTAGAGATGTCTTGAACACTGAAGCTTTCTTT
v_call: TRBV20-1
d_call: .
j_call: TRBJ1-1
clone_size: many

cdr3_aa: CASSQLVQGHGYTF
cdr3_nt: TGTGCCAGCTCTCAGTTAGTACAGGGGCATGGCTACACCTTC
v_call: TRBV6-5
d_call: TRBD1
j_call: TRBJ1-2
clone_size: few

cdr3_aa: CASSENIVGNEQFF
cdr3_nt: TGTGCCAGCAGTGAAAACATCGTCGGCAATGAGCAGTTCTTC
v_call: TRBV2
d_call: .
j_call: TRBJ2-1
clone_size: once

cdr3_aa: CASSSQRQGGTEAFF
cdr3_nt: TGTGCCAGCAGCTCGCAGCGACAGGGTGGCACTGAAGCTTTCTTT
v_call: TRBV11-2
d_call: TRBD1
j_call: TRBJ1-1
clone_size: few

cdr3_aa: CASRGTGYGYTF
cdr3_nt: TGTGCCAGCAGGGGGACCGGCTATGGCTACACCTTC
v_call: TRBV2
d_call: .
j_call: TRBJ1-2
clone_size: .

cdr3_aa: CASSFLAGVATGELFF
cdr3_nt: TGTGCCAGCAGTTTCCTAGCGGGAGTAGCCACCGGGGAGCTGTTTTTT
v_call: TRBV28
d_call: TRBD2
j_call: TRBJ2-2
clone_size: few

cdr3_aa: CASSPRQGPTDTQYF
cdr3_nt: TGTGCCAGCAGCCCCCGACAGGGCCCCACAGATACGCAGTATTTT
v_call: TRBV7-3
d_call: TRBD1
j_call: TRBJ2-3
clone_size: .

cdr3_aa: CASRPKQGARGYTF
cdr3_nt: TGTGCCAGCAGACCGAAACAGGGGGCGCGAGGCTACACCTTC
v_call: TRBV5-4
d_call: TRBD1
j_call: TRBJ1-2
clone_size: .

cdr3_aa: CASSPLASGHYNEQFF
cdr3_nt: TGTGCCAGCAGTCCCCTGGCTAGCGGACACTACAATGAGCAGTTCTTC
v_call: TRBV12-3/TRBV12-4
d_call: TRBD2
j_call: TRBJ2-1
clone_size: .

cdr3_aa: CASSPGTSGRRLADTQYF
cdr3_nt: TGTGCCAGCAGCCCCGGGACTAGCGGGAGGAGGTTGGCAGATACGCAGTATTTT
v_call: TRBV12-3/TRBV12-4
d_call: TRBD2
j_call: TRBJ2-3
clone_size: few

cdr3_aa: CASSRGTSGYQETQYF
cdr3_nt: TGTGCCAGCAGCCGCGGGACTAGCGGGTACCAAGAGACCCAGTACTTC
v_call: TRBV4-2
d_call: TRBD2
j_call: TRBJ2-5
clone_size: .

cdr3_aa: CSARLADNEQFF
cdr3_nt: TGCAGTGCTAGACTAGCGGACAATGAGCAGTTCTTC
v_call: TRBV20-1
d_call: TRBD2
j_call: TRBJ2-1
clone_size: few

cdr3_aa: CASSLTPGQGEIF
cdr3_nt: TGTGCCAGCAGCTTAACACCCGGACAGGGGGAAATCTTC
v_call: TRBV7-3
d_call: TRBD1
j_call: TRBJ2-1
clone_size: .

cdr3_aa: CASSQRERAYRDSPLHF
cdr3_nt: TGTGCCAGCAGCCAGCGGGAAAGAGCCTACAGGGACTCACCCCTCCACTTT
v_call: TRBV7-3
d_call: .
j_call: TRBJ1-6
clone_size: .

cdr3_aa: CASSRLAQLGNEQFF
cdr3_nt: TGTGCCAGTAGTAGGTTAGCGCAATTGGGGAATGAGCAGTTCTTC
v_call: TRBV19
d_call: .
j_call: TRBJ2-1
clone_size: .

cdr3_aa: CASSPHGGGGYEQYF
cdr3_nt: TGCGCCAGCAGCCCCCATGGCGGGGGGGGCTACGAGCAGTACTTC
v_call: TRBV4-1
d_call: TRBD2
j_call: TRBJ2-7
clone_size: .

cdr3_aa: CASRGGAKDYEQYF
cdr3_nt: TGTGCCAGCAGGGGAGGCGCCAAGGACTACGAGCAGTACTTC
v_call: TRBV6-6
d_call: .
j_call: TRBJ2-7
clone_size: .

cdr3_aa: CSAHLPTGSYEQYF
cdr3_nt: TGCAGTGCTCACCTCCCCACGGGGTCCTACGAGCAGTACTTC
v_call: TRBV20-1
d_call: .
j_call: TRBJ2-7
clone_size: .

cdr3_aa: CASSLGLAGANTDTQYF
cdr3_nt: TGTGCCAGCAGCTTGGGACTAGCGGGGGCCAACACAGATACGCAGTATTTT
v_call: TRBV5-5
d_call: TRBD2
j_call: TRBJ2-3
clone_size: .

cdr3_aa: CSARLTKETQYF
cdr3_nt: TGCAGTGCTAGATTAACGAAAGAGACCCAGTACTTC
v_call: TRBV20-1
d_call: .
j_call: TRBJ2-5
clone_size: .

cdr3_aa: CASSPTRGNRAFF
cdr3_nt: TGTGCCAGCAGCCCCACGCGGGGGAATCGAGCTTTCTTT
v_call: TRBV12-3/TRBV12-4
d_call: .
j_call: TRBJ1-1
clone_size: .

cdr3_aa: CASIAGGRYEQFF
cdr3_nt: TGTGCCAGCATTGCGGGGGGGAGGTATGAGCAGTTCTTC
v_call: TRBV12-3/TRBV12-4
d_call: TRBD2
j_call: TRBJ2-1
clone_size: .

cdr3_aa: CASRGGGAWDEQYF
cdr3_nt: TGTGCCAGTAGGGGAGGCGGCGCCTGGGACGAGCAGTACTTC
v_call: TRBV11-2
d_call: .
j_call: TRBJ2-7
clone_size: .

cdr3_aa: CASSSGRENTIYF
cdr3_nt: TGTGCCAGCAGTTCCGGACGAGAAAACACCATATATTTT
v_call: TRBV6-2/TRBV6-3
d_call: .
j_call: TRBJ1-3
clone_size: .

cdr3_aa: CASSQSRPSGNTGELFF
cdr3_nt: TGTGCCAGCAGCCAATCCCGGCCTAGCGGGAATACCGGGGAGCTGTTTTTT
v_call: TRBV3-1
d_call: TRBD2
j_call: TRBJ2-2
clone_size: .

cdr3_aa: CASSLRPAGPNDIQYF
cdr3_nt: TGTGCCAGCAGCCTCCGCCCCGCAGGGCCCAATGACATTCAGTACTTC
v_call: TRBV7-9
d_call: .
j_call: TRBJ2-4
clone_size: .

cdr3_aa: CASSPRTDSYNEQFF
cdr3_nt: TGTGCCAGCAGCCCTCGGACGGATTCCTACAATGAGCAGTTCTTC
v_call: TRBV5-4
d_call: .
j_call: TRBJ2-1
clone_size: few

cdr3_aa: CAWRRGDRGHDGYTF
cdr3_nt: TGTGCCTGGAGACGGGGGGACAGGGGACATGATGGCTACACCTTC
v_call: TRBV30
d_call: TRBD1
j_call: TRBJ1-2
clone_size: many

cdr3_aa: CSVRGKDGNTIYF
cdr3_nt: TGCAGCGTTAGGGGAAAAGACGGAAACACCATATATTTT
v_call: TRBV29-1
d_call: .
j_call: TRBJ1-3
clone_size: few

cdr3_aa: CASSLPGGNNEQFF
cdr3_nt: TGCGCCAGCAGCTTGCCGGGAGGAAACAATGAGCAGTTCTTC
v_call: TRBV5-1
d_call: TRBD2
j_call: TRBJ2-1
clone_size: few